This T cell receptor beta chain came from a study of cytomegalovirus exposure and HLA in healthy donors. Vbeta (60) and Jbeta (13) primers were used in the PCR. Clones were read by immunoSEQ multiplex PCR, and TCRdb kept only the in-frame ones, dropping some. Among 35,000 to 50,000 clones listed, 70% to 85% were seen once. Study findings and constraints: Presence/absence analysis assumed near-uniform sequencing depth across donors. It was likely that a cluster of highly shared sequence variants was a sequencing artifact. It emerged from a later analysis that several of the most significant clusters appeared to be linked to common viral pathogens.

Comment on this clone: The antigen is unknown.

The CDR3 is 14 amino acids. Germline CDR1 and CDR2: KGHSH and LQKENI. V was clipped by 2 bases and J by 9 bases; unmatched bases: 5. What was sequenced was PBMCs. The clonotype comes from a man between 25 and 39 years old in good health and CMV-seronegative. The chain is built from TRBV18 and TRBJ2-1; 9 bases are a match to TRBD1. CDR3 amino acids: CASSPNRQGGEQFF. CDR3 DNA sequence: TGTGCCAGCTCACCAAACAGACAGGGGGGTGAGCAGTTCTTC.